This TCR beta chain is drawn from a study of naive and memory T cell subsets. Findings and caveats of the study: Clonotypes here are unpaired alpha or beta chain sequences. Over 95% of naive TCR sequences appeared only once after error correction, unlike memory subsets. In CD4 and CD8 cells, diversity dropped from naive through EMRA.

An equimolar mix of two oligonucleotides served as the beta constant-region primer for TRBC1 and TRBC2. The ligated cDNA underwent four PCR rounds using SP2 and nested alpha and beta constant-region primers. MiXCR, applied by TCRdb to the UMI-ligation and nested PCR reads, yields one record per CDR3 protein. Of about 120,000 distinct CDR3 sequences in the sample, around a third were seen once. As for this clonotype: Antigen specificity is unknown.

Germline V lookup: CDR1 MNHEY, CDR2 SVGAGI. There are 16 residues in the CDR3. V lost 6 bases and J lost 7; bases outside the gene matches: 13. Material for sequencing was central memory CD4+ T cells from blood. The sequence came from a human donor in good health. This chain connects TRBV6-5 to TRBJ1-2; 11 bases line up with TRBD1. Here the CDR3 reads CASRGDRTGGWRGYTF. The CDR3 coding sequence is TGTGCCAGCAGAGGCGATCGGACAGGGGGCTGGCGTGGCTACACCTTC.